What follows are 27 T cell receptor beta chains derived from one specimen sequenced in a study of cytomegalovirus exposure and HLA in healthy donors. Amplification used 60 Vbeta primers and 13 Jbeta primers. The repertoire was sequenced with immunoSEQ multiplex PCR; TCRdb's copy has only in-frame clones and lacks some. The table lists 110,000 to 150,000 clones, 75% to 80% of them singletons. The sample was PBMCs. The origin of the receptors is a male donor in good health and CMV-seronegative.

The rearrangement uses TRBV27 and TRBJ1-6; 10 positions match TRBD1. J was trimmed by 10 bases and V by 10 bases; bases with no gene match: 7. Germline CDR1 reads MNHEY; CDR2 reads SMNVEV (reference sequence). CDR3 size: 13 residues. CDR3 DNA: TGTGCCACCTGGACAGGGGGAGGGTCACCCCTCCACTTT. This sequence encodes CATWTGGGSPLHF.

The chain combines TRBV14 with TRBJ1-6; a weak D match, TRBD1 (6 bases). CDR1 is SGHDN, CDR2 FVKESK, per germline. CDR3 length: 17 residues. V lost 4 bases and J lost 4, with 17 bases in between. The CDR3 sequence is CASSRTGYLGYNSPLHF. The CDR3 DNA is TGTGCCAGCAGCCGCACAGGGTACTTGGGATATAATTCACCCCTCCACTTT.

The rearrangement links TRBV27 to TRBJ1-1, with TRBD1 matching 8 bases. The CDR3 spans 16 residues. With V trimmed by 5 bases and J by 1 base, 9 bases remained unmatched. Germline V gene data show CDR1 as MNHEY and CDR2 as SMNVEV (reference sequence). In nucleotides, the CDR3 is TGTGCCAGCAGTCACCAGGGGGCGCGGGAGAACACTGAAGCTTTCTTT. Amino acid sequence: CASSHQGARENTEAFF.

The chain joins TRBV6-1 to TRBJ2-5, with 7 bases fitting TRBD2. V was clipped by 3 bases and J by 1 base; unmatched bases: 5. The V gene's germline CDR1 is MNHNS and CDR2 SASEGT. The CDR3 sequence is 15 residues long. The DNA of the CDR3 is TGTGCCAGCAGTGAGTGGCTAGCGGTCCAAGAGACCCAGTACTTC. It is translated as CASSEWLAVQETQYF.

The rearrangement uses TRBV9 and TRBJ2-3; 8 bases line up with TRBD2. V lost 0 bases and J lost 1; bases outside the gene matches: 13. The CDR3 runs to 19 residues. Germline loops: CDR1 SGDLS, CDR2 YYNGEE. The CDR3 loop reads CASSVAGGGPGLGTDTQYF. DNA for the CDR3: TGTGCCAGCAGCGTAGCCGGCGGGGGGCCCGGCCTAGGCACAGATACGCAGTATTTT.

The chain is built from TRBV6-1 and TRBJ1-4; tentatively, D is TRBD1 (5 bases). CDR1 and CDR2 from the germline V gene are MNHNS and SASEGT. The CDR3 is 17 amino acids. With 4 bases removed from V and 5 bases from J, the gap between germline ends came to 20 bases. CDR3 coding DNA: TGTGCCAGCAGTGGAGGAAGCCTGGGACGGGAGAATGAAAAACTGTTTTTT. This codes for CASSGGSLGRENEKLFF.

The chain employs TRBV5-6 and TRBJ2-7, with 7 bases aligning to TRBD2. Germline assignment: CDR1 SGHDT and CDR2 YYEEEE. Unmatched junction bases numbered 7, after V lost 3 bases and J lost 4 bases. The CDR3 has 14 amino acids. The CDR3 is CASSSGLVGYEQYF. As DNA, the CDR3 is TGTGCCAGCAGCTCAGGACTAGTAGGGTACGAGCAGTACTTC.

The rearrangement joins TRBV29-1 to TRBJ1-1; no clear D. The germline V gene has CDR1 SQVTM and CDR2 ANQGSEA. The CDR3 is 12 residues long. Between the trimmed V and J ends, which lost 6 bases and 1 base, there was a span of 9 bases. The CDR3 coding sequence is TGCAGCGTCTGGGCCGGGAACACTGAAGCTTTCTTT. It codes for CSVWAGNTEAFF.

The J gene is TRBJ2-7, the V gene TRBV11-1, with TRBD1 matching 8 bases. The CDR3 is made up of 16 amino acids. V trimming: 6 bases; J trimming: 2 bases; junction bases outside the gene matches: 12. CDR1 is SGHAT and CDR2 is FQDESV in the germline V gene (reference sequence). The CDR3 loop reads CASSLRDGTGTYEQYF. The CDR3 DNA is TGTGCCAGCAGTTTGAGAGACGGGACAGGTACCTACGAGCAGTACTTC.

The CDR3, as DNA: TGTGCCAGCAGGTTGGCGCGGGGGGCCTCCCTAAGCACAGATACGCAGTATTTT. Its translation is CASRLARGASLSTDTQYF. V gene TRBV11-3 combines with J gene TRBJ2-3, with 8 bases identical to TRBD2. V dropped 6 bases and J dropped 0; count of bases not matched to a gene: 14. Germline loops: CDR1 SGHNT, CDR2 YENEEA. This CDR3 is built from 18 residues.

This clone appeared a few times. The chain couples TRBV7-3 to TRBJ1-1, with 7 bases aligning to TRBD1. Germline loops: CDR1 SGHTA, CDR2 FQGTGA. Trimming removed 7 bases from V and 3 bases from J; junction bases left unmatched: 11. The CDR3 is made up of 15 amino acids. CDR3 in amino acids: CASNRQGGLHTEAFF. For the CDR3, the DNA is TGTGCCAGCAACCGACAGGGCGGGCTTCACACTGAAGCTTTCTTT.

V usage is TRBV29-1 and J usage is TRBJ1-1, with D hard to call. There are 13 residues in the CDR3. With 6 bases removed from V and 4 bases from J, the gap between germline ends came to 15 bases. Germline CDR1 SQVTM, CDR2 ANQGSEA. CDR3 loop: CSVCYERATEAFF. In DNA form, the CDR3 reads TGCAGCGTATGTTATGAGCGGGCCACTGAAGCTTTCTTT.

The chain recombines TRBV7-6 with TRBJ2-3, with 7 bases fitting TRBD2. The CDR3 sequence is 15 residues long. Germline-derived CDR1 and CDR2 are SGHVS and FNYEAQ. V lost 1 base and J lost 2; bases outside the gene matches: 3. DNA of the CDR3: TGTGCCAGCAGCTTAGGGGGGACTACCACAGATACGCAGTATTTT. As protein: CASSLGGTTTDTQYF. Full variable domain (outside the CDR3, taken from reference TRBV7-6 and TRBJ2-3): GAGVSQSPRYKVTKRGQDVALRCDPISGHVSLYWYRQALGQGPEFLTYFNYEAQQDKSGLPNDRFSAERPEGSISTLTIQRTEQRDSAMYRCASSLGGTTTDTQYFGPGTRLTVL.

The gene calls are TRBV10-3 and TRBJ2-3, with 10 bases that match TRBD2. Germline CDR1 is ENHRY and CDR2 is SYGVKD. CDR3 length: 15 residues. Germline trimming cut 6 bases from V and 5 bases from J; bases unmatched to any gene: 8. The CDR3: CAIRPSGGAGDTQYF. The CDR3 coding sequence is TGTGCCATCAGGCCAAGCGGGGGGGCAGGAGATACGCAGTATTTT.

This clone was counted a single time. This sequence joins TRBV29-1 and TRBJ1-2, with 8 bases aligning to TRBD1. Looked up from germline, CDR1 is SQVTM and CDR2 is ANQGSEA. V shed 7 bases, J shed 6 bases, and the junction held 13 bases outside the gene matches. The CDR3 length is 14 residues. CDR3 loop: CSGRTGKSGDGYTF. The CDR3 DNA sequence: TGCAGCGGTAGGACAGGGAAGAGTGGCGATGGCTACACCTTC.

This chain connects TRBV10-3 to TRBJ2-3; 7 nucleotides match TRBD2. CDR3 size: 14 residues. The V and J ends lost 6 bases and 0 bases, in that order; junction bases with no gene match: 3. Germline lookup yields CDR1 ENHRY and CDR2 SYGVKD. CDR3 sequence: CAIRMGGSTDTQYF. Here the CDR3 DNA reads TGTGCCATCAGGATGGGGGGGAGCACAGATACGCAGTATTTT.

This clone was picked up one time. This chain uses TRBV30 with TRBJ2-7; D unclear. The CDR3 length is 11 residues. The germline V gene encodes CDR1 GTSNPN and CDR2 SVGIG (reference sequence). The V end was cut by 2 bases, the J end by 3 bases, with 5 bases between. CDR3 DNA: TGTGCCTGGAGTTCCTACTACGAGCAGTACTTC. Protein: CAWSSYYEQYF. Combining the CDR3 with reference TRBV30 and TRBJ2-7 gives the whole variable domain SQTIHQWPATLVQPVGSPLSLECTVEGTSNPNLYWYRQAAGRGLQLLFYSVGIGQISSEVPQNLSASRPQDRQFILSSKKLLLSDSGFYLCAWSSYYEQYFGPGTRLTVT.

The J gene is TRBJ2-1, the V gene TRBV7-6, with 10 bases lining up with TRBD1. CDR1 is SGHVS, CDR2 FNYEAQ, per germline. J was trimmed by 2 bases and V by 5 bases; bases with no gene match: 3. There are 15 residues in the CDR3. CDR3 region: CASSHGTGAYNEQFF. In DNA form, the CDR3 reads TGTGCCAGCAGCCACGGGACAGGGGCCTACAATGAGCAGTTCTTC.

This clone was recorded once. The rearrangement joins TRBV4-2 to TRBJ2-5; 11 nucleotides agree with TRBD2. This CDR3 is 16 amino acids long. CDR1 is LGHNA and CDR2 is YNFKEQ in the germline V gene. The trim removed 2 bases at V and 2 bases at J, leaving 4 bases unmatched. CDR3 sequence (DNA): TGTGCCAGCAGCCAACTAGCGGGGGGCTTACAAGAGACCCAGTACTTC. It encodes CASSQLAGGLQETQYF.

The CDR3 sequence: CASSRGSNQPQHF. The CDR3 DNA reads as TGTGCCAGCTCGAGGGGGAGCAATCAGCCCCAGCATTTT. The chain joins TRBV18 to TRBJ1-5, with a weak D call TRBD1 (6 bases). The CDR3 is 13 residues long. In germline, CDR1 is KGHSH, CDR2 LQKENI. The V gene lost 6 bases and the J gene lost 1 base, with 7 bases spanning the gap.

This clone was detected only a few times. V usage is TRBV9 and J usage is TRBJ2-5; 9 bases agree with TRBD2. The J segment lost 5 bases and the V segment lost 4 bases, leaving 15 bases of the junction unmatched. In germline, CDR1 is SGDLS, CDR2 YYNGEE. The CDR3 is made up of 17 amino acids. In DNA form, the CDR3 reads TGTGCCAGCAGCCCTTCGGGCGGGGGGGTGCCCCACGAGACCCAGTACTTC. The encoded protein is CASSPSGGGVPHETQYF.

The chain uses TRBV9 and TRBJ1-2; tentatively, D is TRBD1 (5 bases). Germline V lookup: CDR1 SGDLS, CDR2 YYNGEE. V shed 8 bases and J shed 7 bases, with 15 bases lying between them. The CDR3 has 12 residues. For the CDR3, the DNA is TGTGCCAGTTCTGTGGGGGGTTCTGGCTACACCTTC. Translating it yields CASSVGGSGYTF.

The gene calls are TRBV6-6 and TRBJ2-4; D remains ambiguous. From germline, CDR1 is MNHNY and CDR2 SVGAGI (reference sequence). Trimming shortened V by 11 bases and J by 0 bases, and 11 bases separated the two germline ends. The CDR3 runs to 13 residues. The CDR3 reads CACAPLAKNIQYF. For the CDR3, the DNA is TGTGCCTGCGCCCCACTAGCCAAAAACATTCAGTACTTC.

The gene calls are TRBV11-2 and TRBJ2-7, with TRBD1 as a possible D gene (6 bases). The CDR3 runs 16 residues. Trimming shortened V by 2 bases and J by 2 bases, and 16 bases separated the two germline ends. Looked up from germline, CDR1 is SGHAT and CDR2 is FQNNGV. The CDR3, as DNA: TGTGCCAGCAGCTTAAGTAGCCAGGGGTTCCCCTACGAGCAGTACTTC. Protein product: CASSLSSQGFPYEQYF.

This chain connects TRBV6-1 to TRBJ2-3, with TRBD1 matching 9 bases. Germline loops: CDR1 MNHNS, CDR2 SASEGT. Trimming removed 6 bases from V and 5 bases from J; junction bases left unmatched: 6. The CDR3 spans 14 residues. DNA of the CDR3: TGTGCCAGCAGCCCAACGACAGGGGGAGATACGCAGTATTTT. Translation gives CASSPTTGGDTQYF.

This clone was counted a single time. J is TRBJ2-5 and V is TRBV4-1; 11 bases agree with TRBD2. Unmatched junction bases numbered 7, after V lost 3 bases and J lost 1 base. The V gene's germline CDR1 is MGHRA and CDR2 YSYEKL. The CDR3 is 17 residues long. Here the CDR3 reads CASSHLPGTSGQETQYF. The CDR3 nucleotides read TGCGCCAGCAGCCACCTTCCCGGGACTAGCGGCCAAGAGACCCAGTACTTC.

The chain has TRBV7-9 and TRBJ2-7; 8 bases map to TRBD2. CDR3 length: 16 residues. In germline, CDR1 is SEHNR, CDR2 FQNEAQ (reference sequence). J was trimmed by 6 bases and V by 0 bases; bases with no gene match: 10. CDR3 sequence: CASSLASGIAIGEQYF. CDR3 DNA: TGTGCCAGCAGCTTAGCTAGCGGGATTGCAATTGGCGAGCAGTACTTC.